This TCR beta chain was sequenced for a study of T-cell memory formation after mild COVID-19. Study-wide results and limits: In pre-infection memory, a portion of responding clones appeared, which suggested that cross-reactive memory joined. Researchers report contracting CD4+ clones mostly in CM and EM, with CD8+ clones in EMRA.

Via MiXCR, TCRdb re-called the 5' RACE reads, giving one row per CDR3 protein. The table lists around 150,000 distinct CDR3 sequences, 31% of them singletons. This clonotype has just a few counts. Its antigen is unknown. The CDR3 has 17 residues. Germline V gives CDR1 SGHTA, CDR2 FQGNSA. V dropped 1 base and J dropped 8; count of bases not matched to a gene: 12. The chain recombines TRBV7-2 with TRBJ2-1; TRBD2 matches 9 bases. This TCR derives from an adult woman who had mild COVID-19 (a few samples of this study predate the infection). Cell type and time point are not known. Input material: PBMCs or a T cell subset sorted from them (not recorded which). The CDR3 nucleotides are TGTGCCAGCAGCTTAGAAGCGGGAGGCCACCAGGGCGATGAGCAGTTCTTC. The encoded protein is CASSLEAGGHQGDEQFF.